A selection of T cell receptor beta chains follows, all from one sample in a study of cytomegalovirus exposure and HLA in healthy donors. Here immunoSEQ multiplex PCR was the method, and the copy in TCRdb shows in-frame clones only, minus some. The sample contains approximately 300,000 clones, roughly 89% of which appear only once. Sequenced input: PBMCs. The receptors derive from a young woman in good health and CMV-seronegative. Each CDR3 is given with its conserved first and last residue. D genes are given only for firm matches. Clone size is not always given. Where it is, it says once, few, many or a class for expanded clones.

size | D | J | V | CDR3 | DNA
. | TRBD2 | TRBJ2-1 | TRBV18 | CASSRAAGGRDEQFF | TGTGCCAGCTCGCGAGCAGCGGGAGGGCGCGATGAGCAGTTCTTC
. | . | TRBJ2-3 | TRBV29-1 | CSVQIDFLYTDTQYF | TGCAGCGTGCAGATAGACTTTTTGTACACAGATACGCAGTATTTT
. | TRBD2 | TRBJ2-1 | TRBV5-1 | CASRIWTSGSNEQFF | TGCGCCAGCAGAATATGGACTAGCGGGAGCAATGAGCAGTTCTTC
once | TRBD2 | TRBJ2-2 | TRBV7-6 | CASSFGGGTGELFF | TGTGCCAGCAGCTTCGGGGGGGGCACCGGGGAGCTGTTTTTT
. | . | TRBJ2-3 | TRBV7-3 | CASSFSGTSTDTQYF | TGTGCCAGCAGCTTCAGCGGAACTAGCACAGATACGCAGTATTTT
few | . | TRBJ1-3 | TRBV23-1 | CASSHPRVGADSGNTIYF | TGCGCCAGCAGTCATCCCCGCGTAGGGGCCGACTCTGGAAACACCATATATTTT
. | . | TRBJ2-1 | TRBV27 | CASSYSQSNEQFF | TGTGCCAGCAGTTACTCACAGTCCAATGAGCAGTTCTTC
once | TRBD2 | TRBJ2-7 | TRBV12-5 | CASGSPGGTSVSYEQYF | TGTGCTAGTGGCTCCCCCGGGGGGACTAGCGTTAGCTACGAGCAGTACTTC
. | . | TRBJ2-1 | TRBV2 | CASSVEVHYNEQFF | TGTGCCAGCAGTGTCGAGGTACACTACAATGAGCAGTTCTTC
once | . | TRBJ2-1 | TRBV7-2 | CASSPESGNNEQFF | TGTGCCAGCAGCCCAGAGAGCGGAAACAATGAGCAGTTCTTC
. | . | TRBJ2-7 | TRBV13 | CASSLGLETYEQYF | TGTGCCAGCAGCTTAGGCCTAGAGACCTACGAGCAGTACTTC
. | . | TRBJ1-5 | TRBV4-1 | CASSQDPRLSNQPQHF | TGCGCCAGCAGCCAAGACCCCCGTTTATCCAATCAGCCCCAGCATTTT
few | . | TRBJ1-2 | TRBV7-2 | CASSLESASNYGYTF | TGTGCCAGCAGCTTAGAAAGCGCCTCCAACTATGGCTACACCTTC
. | TRBD2 | TRBJ2-7 | TRBV11-3 | CASSPASGSYEQYF | TGTGCCAGCAGCCCAGCTAGCGGGAGTTACGAGCAGTACTTC
few | . | TRBJ1-2 | TRBV29-1 | CSVARANYGYTF | TGCAGCGTTGCGAGGGCAAACTATGGCTACACCTTC
. | . | TRBJ2-2 | TRBV6-5 | CASMWEVRTGELFF | TGTGCCAGCATGTGGGAGGTGAGGACCGGGGAGCTGTTTTTT
. | . | TRBJ2-7 | TRBV10-3 | CAISGQSYEQYF | TGTGCCATCAGTGGGCAGTCCTACGAGCAGTACTTC
. | TRBD1 | TRBJ1-2 | TRBV28 | CASRPGQGYFGYGYTF | TGTGCCAGCAGACCGGGACAGGGGTATTTTGGCTATGGCTACACCTTC
. | TRBD1 | TRBJ2-5 | TRBV11-3 | CASSLDSRDRQYF | TGTGCCAGCAGCTTAGACAGCCGGGACAGGCAGTACTTC
. | TRBD2 | TRBJ2-5 | TRBV30 | CAWSPFSGGPETQYF | TGTGCCTGGAGCCCCTTTAGCGGGGGGCCGGAGACCCAGTACTTC
. | . | TRBJ1-1 | TRBV10-3 | CAISESPGWGTEAFF | TGTGCCATCAGTGAGTCCCCAGGGTGGGGCACTGAAGCTTTCTTT
. | TRBD1 | TRBJ1-2 | TRBV29-1 | CSVEWTGALYGYTF | TGCAGCGTTGAATGGACAGGGGCCCTCTATGGCTACACCTTC
. | . | TRBJ2-3 | TRBV28 | CASSSGRTSTDTQYF | TGTGCCAGCAGTTCAGGACGGACTAGCACAGATACGCAGTATTTT
. | . | TRBJ1-5 | TRBV18 | CASSTGGNSNQPQHF | TGTGCCAGCTCAACGGGGGGGAATAGCAATCAGCCCCAGCATTTT
few | . | TRBJ2-7 | TRBV7-9 | CASSLVQNSYEQYF | TGTGCCAGCAGCTTAGTCCAGAACTCCTACGAGCAGTACTTC
. | TRBD1 | TRBJ1-1 | TRBV18 | CASSPPGQGSTEAFF | TGTGCCAGCTCACCACCGGGACAGGGCTCCACTGAAGCTTTCTTT
once | . | TRBJ2-3 | TRBV9 | CASSSTGFEADTQYF | TGTGCCAGCAGCTCCACAGGGTTTGAAGCAGATACGCAGTATTTT
. | . | TRBJ2-2 | TRBV29-1 | CSVETRGHTGELFF | TGCAGCGTTGAGACTAGGGGGCACACCGGGGAGCTGTTTTTT
. | TRBD1 | TRBJ2-3 | TRBV28 | CASSPQGTDTQYF | TGTGCCAGCAGTCCACAGGGGACAGATACGCAGTATTTT
. | TRBD2 | TRBJ2-3 | TRBV6-1 | CASSERAGGADTQYF | TGTGCCAGCAGTGAACGCGCGGGAGGGGCAGATACGCAGTATTTT
. | TRBD2 | TRBJ2-5 | TRBV5-1 | CASRAGTSGPQETQYF | TGCGCCAGCAGGGCGGGGACTAGCGGGCCCCAAGAGACCCAGTACTTC
few | . | TRBJ2-7 | TRBV2 | CASSAGTGSYEQYF | TGTGCCAGCAGTGCGGGTACAGGGAGTTACGAGCAGTACTTC
. | TRBD2 | TRBJ2-1 | TRBV11-2 | CASSPPGGAYNEQFF | TGTGCCAGCAGTCCTCCGGGGGGGGCCTACAATGAGCAGTTCTTC
. | . | TRBJ1-5 | TRBV9 | CASSPGGSNQPQHF | TGTGCCAGCAGCCCGGGGGGTAGCAATCAGCCCCAGCATTTT